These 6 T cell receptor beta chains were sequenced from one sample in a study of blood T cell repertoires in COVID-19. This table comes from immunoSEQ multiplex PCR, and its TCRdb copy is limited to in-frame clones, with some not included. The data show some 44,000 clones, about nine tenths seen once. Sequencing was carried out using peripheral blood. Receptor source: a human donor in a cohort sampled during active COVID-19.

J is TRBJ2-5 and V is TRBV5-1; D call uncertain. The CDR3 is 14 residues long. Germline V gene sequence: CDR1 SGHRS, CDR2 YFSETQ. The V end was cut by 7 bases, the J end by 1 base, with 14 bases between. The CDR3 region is CASFPGSGQETQYF. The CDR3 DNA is TGCGCCAGCTTCCCCGGGTCCGGCCAAGAGACCCAGTACTTC.

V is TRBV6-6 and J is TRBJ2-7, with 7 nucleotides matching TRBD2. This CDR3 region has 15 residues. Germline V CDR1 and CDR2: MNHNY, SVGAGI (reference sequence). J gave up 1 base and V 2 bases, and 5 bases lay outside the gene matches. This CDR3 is CASSYGSGVSYEQYF. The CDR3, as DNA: TGTGCCAGCAGTTACGGGAGCGGGGTATCCTACGAGCAGTACTTC.

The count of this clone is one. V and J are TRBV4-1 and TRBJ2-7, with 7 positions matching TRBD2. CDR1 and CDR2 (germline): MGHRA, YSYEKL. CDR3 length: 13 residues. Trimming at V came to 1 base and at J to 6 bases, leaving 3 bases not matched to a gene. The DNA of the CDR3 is TGCGCCAGCAGCCAAGTGGGGGGGAGCGAGCAGTACTTC. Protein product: CASSQVGGSEQYF.

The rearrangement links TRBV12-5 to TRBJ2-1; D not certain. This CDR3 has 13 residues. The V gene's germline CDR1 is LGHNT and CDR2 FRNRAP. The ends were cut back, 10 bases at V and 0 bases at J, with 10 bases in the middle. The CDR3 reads CATAATSYNEQFF. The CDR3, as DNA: TGTGCTACGGCGGCAACCTCCTACAATGAGCAGTTCTTC. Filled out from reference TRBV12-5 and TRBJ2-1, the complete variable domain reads DARVTQTPRHKVTEMGQEVTMRCQPILGHNTVFWYRQTMMQGLELLAYFRNRAPLDDSGMPKDRFSAEMPDATLATLKIQPSEPRDSAVYFCATAATSYNEQFFGPGTRLTVL.

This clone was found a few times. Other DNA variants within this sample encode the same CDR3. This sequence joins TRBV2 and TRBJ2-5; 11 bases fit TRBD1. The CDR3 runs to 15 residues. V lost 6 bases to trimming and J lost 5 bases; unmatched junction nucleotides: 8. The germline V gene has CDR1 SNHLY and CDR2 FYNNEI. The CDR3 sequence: CASSAGTGGWETQYF. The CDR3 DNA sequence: TGTGCCAGCAGCGCAGGGACAGGGGGTTGGGAGACCCAGTACTTC.

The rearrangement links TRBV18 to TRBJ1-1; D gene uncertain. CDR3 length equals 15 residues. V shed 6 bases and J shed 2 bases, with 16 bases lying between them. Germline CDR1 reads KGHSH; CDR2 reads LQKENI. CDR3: CASSDSGVLNTEAFF. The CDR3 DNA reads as TGTGCCAGCTCCGACTCGGGAGTCCTAAACACTGAAGCTTTCTTT. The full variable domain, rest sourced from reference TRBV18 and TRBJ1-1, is NAGVMQNPRHLVRRRGQEARLRCSPMKGHSHVYWYRQLPEEGLKFMVYLQKENIIDESGMPKERFSAEFPKEGPSILRIQQVVRGDSAAYFCASSDSGVLNTEAFFGQGTRLTVV.